The entry below gives a single T cell receptor beta chain sequence along with its context. Other DNA sequences from this sample encode an identical CDR3 as well. This entry comes from a study of shared clonotypes between healthy human individuals. This CDR3 spans 12 amino acids. V lost 0 bases and J 5 bases, leaving 5 bases between the germline ends. Per germline, CDR1 SNHLY and CDR2 FYNNEI. CD45RO-negative CD8 cells positively selected for CCR7 made up the naive population, which excluded terminally differentiated effector memory CD45RA+ cells. The protocol was immunoSEQ multiplex PCR, while the TCRdb copy is restricted to in-frame clones and leaves out a portion. The sample includes 760,000 or so clones, 90% to 98% of them seen just once.

The TCR sequence derives from a man under 40 in good health. Material for sequencing was naive CD8+ T cells sorted from blood. This chain connects TRBV2 to TRBJ2-7; a weak D match, TRBD2 (5 bases). CDR3 in DNA: TGTGCCAGCAGTGAAGCTAGCGACGAGCAGTACTTC. Residues: CASSEASDEQYF.